The 18 T cell receptor beta chains listed next were all sequenced from one sample in a study of cytomegalovirus exposure and HLA in healthy donors. With 60 Vbeta and 13 Jbeta primers, the PCR was carried out. Data came from immunoSEQ multiplex PCR; TCRdb stores just in-frame clones and leaves some out. The table has around 72,000 clones, 60% to 75% seen once. The specimen sequenced was PBMCs. These TCRs come from a man aged 35-49 years in good health and CMV-seropositive.

The chain couples TRBV20-1 to TRBJ2-5; D unresolved. The CDR3 sequence is 11 residues long. The V and J ends lost 2 bases and 3 bases respectively, with 4 bases between them. CDR1 and CDR2 from the germline V gene are DFQATT and SNEGSKA (reference sequence). For the CDR3, the DNA is TGCAGTGCTAGATCGGAAGAGACCCAGTACTTC. It specifies CSARSEETQYF.

This clone is termed medium-sized. The J gene is TRBJ1-4, the V gene TRBV29-1; D gene ambiguous. Per the germline V gene, CDR1 is SQVTM and CDR2 is ANQGSEA. The CDR3 totals 13 residues. The germline V and J ends were trimmed by 6 bases and 0 bases, with 8 bases remaining between them. The CDR3 sequence: CSVEESTNEKLFF. As DNA, the CDR3 is TGCAGCGTGGAGGAGTCAACTAATGAAAAACTGTTTTTT.

This clone turned up a few times. This sequence joins TRBV30 and TRBJ1-3; D call uncertain. The CDR3 sequence is 14 residues long. Per germline, CDR1 GTSNPN and CDR2 SVGIG (reference sequence). V was clipped by 0 bases and J by 4 bases, with 10 bases between them. CDR3 sequence reads: CAWSVNHRGNTIYF. CDR3 in DNA: TGTGCCTGGAGTGTAAATCATCGGGGAAACACCATATATTTT.

The chain has TRBV5-6 and TRBJ1-6, with a weak D call TRBD1 (6 bases). CDR1 and CDR2 (germline): SGHDT, YYEEEE. V was trimmed by 4 bases and J by 2 bases, leaving 10 bases between them. The CDR3 runs 15 residues. The CDR3 nucleotides are TGTGCCAGCAGCCACAGGGAACCCTATAATTCACCCCTCCACTTT. This encodes CASSHREPYNSPLHF.

This clone was recorded a few times. In DNA form, the CDR3 reads TGTGCCATCATGGCAGAAATGAACACTGAAGCTTTCTTT. It specifies CAIMAEMNTEAFF. The chain carries TRBV10-3 and TRBJ1-1, with unresolved D. V was clipped by 7 bases and J by 0 bases, with 9 bases between them. Germline V lookup: CDR1 ENHRY, CDR2 SYGVKD. The length of the CDR3 is 13 residues.

This chain connects TRBV11-2 to TRBJ2-3; perhaps TRBD1 as D (6 bases). Trimming left V 4 bases short and J 6 bases short, with 17 bases between. CDR1 SGHAT and CDR2 FQNNGV come from the germline V gene. The CDR3 totals 15 residues. The CDR3 loop reads CASSSPRTVSDTQYF. The CDR3 nucleotides read TGTGCCAGCAGCTCACCCCGGACAGTTTCGGATACGCAGTATTTT.

The CDR3 nucleotides are TGTGCCAGCAGTTTATCAGTGGACAGCCGAAACATTCAGTACTTC. Translated: CASSLSVDSRNIQYF. The rearrangement links TRBV27 to TRBJ2-4; D is perhaps TRBD1 (6 bases). V was trimmed by 0 bases and J by 6 bases, leaving 12 bases between them. The CDR3 length is 15 residues. Looked up from germline, CDR1 is MNHEY and CDR2 is SMNVEV (reference sequence).

This clone has only one observation. The chain carries TRBV10-1 and TRBJ2-5, with 12 bases that match TRBD1. This CDR3 has 18 amino acids. Germline trimming cut 2 bases from V and 4 bases from J; bases unmatched to any gene: 11. Germline CDR1 is WNHNN and CDR2 is SYGVQD (reference sequence). The CDR3 loop is CASSEGPRDRGRGETQYF. The CDR3 nucleotides read TGCGCCAGCAGTGAGGGACCCAGGGACAGGGGGCGGGGAGAGACCCAGTACTTC.

This chain connects TRBV29-1 to TRBJ1-2; D gene ambiguous. This CDR3 comprises 13 residues. Trimming shortened V by 1 base and J by 6 bases, and 12 bases separated the two germline ends. Germline-derived CDR1 and CDR2 are SQVTM and ANQGSEA. The CDR3 protein is CSVEGIQQDGYTF. Written as DNA, the CDR3 is TGCAGCGTTGAAGGGATACAGCAAGATGGCTACACCTTC.

The chain combines TRBV6-5 with TRBJ1-3, with TRBD1 matching 7 bases. CDR3 length: 15 amino acids. Germline CDR1 is MNHEY and CDR2 is SVGAGI. The ends lost 5 bases at V and 4 bases at J; junction bases unmatched: 8. The CDR3 spells CASSTTQGIGNTIYF. The CDR3, as DNA: TGTGCCAGCAGTACCACACAGGGGATCGGAAACACCATATATTTT.

This clone showed up just a few times. The rearrangement uses TRBV7-2 and TRBJ1-3; 9 positions agree with TRBD1. Germline CDR1 is SGHTA and CDR2 is FQGNSA. Trimming at V came to 2 bases and at J to 5 bases, leaving 4 bases not matched to a gene. The CDR3 has 15 amino acids. The CDR3 coding sequence is TGTGCCAGCAGCTTATACGGACAGGGGAGAAACACCATATATTTT. As protein: CASSLYGQGRNTIYF.

The V gene is TRBV4-3, the J gene TRBJ1-1; a possible D gene is TRBD1 (6 bases). Per the germline V gene, CDR1 is LGHNA and CDR2 is YSLEER. Trimming took 2 bases from V and 4 from J, leaving 8 bases between them. This CDR3 has 13 residues. This chain's CDR3 is CASSQRGGTEAFF. The CDR3 nucleotides read TGCGCCAGCAGCCAAAGGGGGGGCACTGAAGCTTTCTTT.

The chain carries TRBV9 and TRBJ2-5; D remains unclear. V gave up 0 bases and J gave up 5 bases, with 17 bases separating them. The CDR3 length is 16 residues. Germline V gene lookup returns CDR1 SGDLS and CDR2 YYNGEE. This chain's CDR3 is CASSVEGGRTLETQYF. DNA of the CDR3: TGTGCCAGCAGCGTAGAAGGCGGCCGTACCCTCGAGACCCAGTACTTC. The whole variable domain, filled in from reference TRBV9 and TRBJ2-5, reads DSGVTQTPKHLITATGQRVTLRCSPRSGDLSVYWYQQSLDQGLQFLIQYYNGEERAKGNILERFSAQQFPDLHSELNLSSLELGDSALYFCASSVEGGRTLETQYFGPGTRLLVL.

The chain combines TRBV18 with TRBJ1-6, with 7 bases that match TRBD1. Trimming at V came to 3 bases and at J to 9 bases, leaving 5 bases not matched to a gene. The CDR3 is 14 residues long. Germline V gives CDR1 KGHSH, CDR2 LQKENI. CDR3 residues: CASSPTGSASPLHF. CDR3 nucleotides: TGTGCCAGCTCACCGACAGGGTCGGCTTCACCCCTCCACTTT.

This clone has just a few counts. The rearrangement uses TRBV4-1 and TRBJ2-1, with 8 bases matching TRBD2. After removal of 0 bases from V and 9 bases from J, the junction contained 4 bases not matched to a gene. CDR1 is MGHRA, CDR2 YSYEKL, per germline. CDR3 length: 14 residues. In nucleotides, the CDR3 is TGCGCCAGCAGCCAAGAGTTAGCGGGGTCTGAGCAGTTCTTC. Residues: CASSQELAGSEQFF.

The chain combines TRBV6-5 with TRBJ2-1, with 9 bases identical to TRBD1. J lost 9 bases, V lost 8 bases, and 14 bases had no gene match. Germline V gene lookup returns CDR1 MNHEY and CDR2 SVGAGI. The CDR3 totals 15 residues. The CDR3 reads CASFYPGQGEGEQFF. In nucleotides, the CDR3 is TGTGCCAGCTTCTACCCGGGACAGGGTGAGGGTGAGCAGTTCTTC.

The rearrangement links TRBV28 to TRBJ1-5, with no clear D. The V gene lost 3 bases and the J gene lost 2 bases, with 14 bases spanning the gap. The CDR3 loop spans 16 amino acids. Germline-derived CDR1 and CDR2 are MDHEN and SYDVKM. CDR3 sequence: CASSFRLLGGNQPQHF. CDR3 nucleotide sequence: TGTGCCAGCAGTTTCCGTCTTTTAGGAGGCAATCAGCCCCAGCATTTT. The full variable domain, completed using reference TRBV28 and TRBJ1-5, is DVKVTQSSRYLVKRTGEKVFLECVQDMDHENMFWYRQDPGLGLRLIYFSYDVKMKEKGDIPEGYSVSREKKERFSLILESASTNQTSMYLCASSFRLLGGNQPQHFGDGTRLSIL.

This chain uses TRBV7-2 with TRBJ1-2; D call uncertain. The CDR3 contains 14 residues. In germline, CDR1 is SGHTA, CDR2 FQGNSA. V lost 5 bases and J 4 bases, leaving 14 bases between the germline ends. This CDR3 is CASSPKAGGYGYTF. The CDR3 DNA sequence: TGTGCCAGCAGCCCTAAGGCCGGAGGCTATGGCTACACCTTC.